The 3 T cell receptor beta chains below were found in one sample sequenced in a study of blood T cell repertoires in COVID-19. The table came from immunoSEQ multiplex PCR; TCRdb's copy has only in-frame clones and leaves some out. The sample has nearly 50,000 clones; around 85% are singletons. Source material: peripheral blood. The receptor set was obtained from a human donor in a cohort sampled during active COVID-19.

The CDR3 DNA reads TGTGCCAGCAGCTGGTGGGACAGGGGGTACGAGCAGTACTTC. It codes for CASSWWDRGYEQYF. The rearrangement links TRBV5-6 to TRBJ2-7; 11 bases fit TRBD1. Germline loops: CDR1 SGHDT, CDR2 YYEEEE. CDR3 length: 14 residues. V lost 3 bases, J lost 4 bases, and 3 bases stayed unmatched.

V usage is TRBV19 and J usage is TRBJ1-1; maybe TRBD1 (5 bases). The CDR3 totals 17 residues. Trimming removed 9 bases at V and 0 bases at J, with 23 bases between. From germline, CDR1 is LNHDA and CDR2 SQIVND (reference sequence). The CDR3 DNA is TGTGCCAGCCGCCAAGGGGCGCGGGAACTTATGAACACTGAAGCTTTCTTT. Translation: CASRQGARELMNTEAFF. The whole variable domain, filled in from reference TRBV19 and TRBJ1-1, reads DGGITQSPKYLFRKEGQNVTLSCEQNLNHDAMYWYRQDPGQGLRLIYYSQIVNDFQKGDIAEGYSVSREKKESFPLTVTSAQKNPTAFYLCASRQGARELMNTEAFFGQGTRLTVV.

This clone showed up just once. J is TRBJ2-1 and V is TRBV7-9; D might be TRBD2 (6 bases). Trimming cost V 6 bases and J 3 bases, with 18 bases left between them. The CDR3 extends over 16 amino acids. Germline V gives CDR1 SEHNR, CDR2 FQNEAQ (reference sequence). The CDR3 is CASSSPWGVDYNEQFF. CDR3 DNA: TGTGCCAGCAGTTCCCCGTGGGGGGTTGACTACAATGAGCAGTTCTTC.